This T cell receptor (beta chain) comes out of a study of blood T cell repertoires in COVID-19 (dated by TCRdb to between 2020 and 2021). Describing the broader study: Collaborator samples came from the United States, Italy and Spain and covered acute and convalescent phases of COVID-19. The material from the prospective study consisted of cDNA or gDNA derived from T cells, B-cell-depleted T cells, or PBMCs. Deeply sampled blood TCRbeta repertoires from subjects exposed to, actively infected with, or recovered from COVID-19 were included in the dataset. The repertoires were released in a freely available public database meant as a resource for research on the immune response to SARS-CoV-2. Samples were obtained from the ongoing ImmuneRACE study (first 160 participants) and from over 1,000 subjects provided by 6 global collaborators. A de-identified subject ID, COVID-19 status, age in years and sex were almost always included in the sample metadata. HLA class I and class II types, where available, came from metadata supplied by the sample provider rather than from assay-based typing.

CDR1 and CDR2 (SGHNT, YENEEA) derive from the germline V gene. From the cysteine through the phenylalanine, the CDR3 covers 13 amino acids. The sequence is cut down to CDR3 DNA, 39 bases in frame from base 1. V loses 5 bases, J loses 4 bases, and the germline ends lie 11 bases apart. With regard to this clone: Its target antigen remains unknown. Base qualities are missing; no much larger clone stands one base away.

Broad study findings and their caveats: The amount of clinical and demographic metadata varied by source and participant and was provided uncurated.

The immunoSEQ Assay, a bias-controlled multiplex PCR, was used to amplify TCRbeta CDR3 regions from genomic DNA. The paper's processing steps were these. Within the assay, amplification of reference gene primers was used to estimate how many nucleated cells each sample contained. To quantify the absolute abundance of each unique TCRbeta CDR3 rearrangement, sequence reads were collapsed and filtered. For each sample, productive Simpson clonality was calculated by taking the square root of Simpson's diversity index across productive rearrangements. As stored in TCRdb, this immuneACCESS dataset retains in-frame rearrangements with V and J assigned. A fraction of the clones does not appear; measured against another copy, unresolved V genes explain less than half of the discrepancy, and the remainder lacks a known reason. The V and J calls and clone size were taken over from that table, and D and trimming were inferred from the DNA. For this sample the table gives some 250,000 clones, of which more than 75% were detected only once. The top ten hold around 0.98% of the sample.

Another Seattle source contributed samples from volunteer blood donors who had recovered from COVID-19. Collaborating institutions collected whole blood in K2EDTA tubes following their own protocols. For TCRbeta analysis, collaborator samples were shipped as frozen whole blood, as isolated PBMCs, or as DNA extracted from either sample type. This receptor was identified in a woman in her forties who had recovered from COVID-19. The material sequenced was peripheral blood. The sequence joins TRBV11-3 to TRBJ1-1; a weak D assignment points to TRBD1 (5 bases agree). The sequenced DNA is TGTGCCAGCAGCCTGGGAGGGGCCACTGAAGCTTTCTTT. It translates to CASSLGGATEAFF.